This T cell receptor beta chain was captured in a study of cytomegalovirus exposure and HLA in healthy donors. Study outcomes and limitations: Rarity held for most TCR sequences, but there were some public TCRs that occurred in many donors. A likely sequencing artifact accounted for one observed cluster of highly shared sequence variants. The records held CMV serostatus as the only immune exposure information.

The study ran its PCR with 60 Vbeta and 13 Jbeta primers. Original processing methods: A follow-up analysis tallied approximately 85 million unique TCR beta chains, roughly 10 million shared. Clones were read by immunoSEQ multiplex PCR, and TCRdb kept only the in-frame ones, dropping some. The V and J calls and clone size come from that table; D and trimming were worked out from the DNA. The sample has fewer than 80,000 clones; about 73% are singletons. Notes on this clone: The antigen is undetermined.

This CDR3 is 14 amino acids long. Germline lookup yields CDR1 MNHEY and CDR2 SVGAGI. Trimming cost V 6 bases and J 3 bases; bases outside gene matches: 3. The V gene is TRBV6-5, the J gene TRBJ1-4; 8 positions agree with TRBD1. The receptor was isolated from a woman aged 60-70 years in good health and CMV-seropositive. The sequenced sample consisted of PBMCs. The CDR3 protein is CASRQQGANEKLFF. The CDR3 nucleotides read TGTGCCAGCAGGCAACAGGGGGCTAATGAAAAACTGTTTTTT.